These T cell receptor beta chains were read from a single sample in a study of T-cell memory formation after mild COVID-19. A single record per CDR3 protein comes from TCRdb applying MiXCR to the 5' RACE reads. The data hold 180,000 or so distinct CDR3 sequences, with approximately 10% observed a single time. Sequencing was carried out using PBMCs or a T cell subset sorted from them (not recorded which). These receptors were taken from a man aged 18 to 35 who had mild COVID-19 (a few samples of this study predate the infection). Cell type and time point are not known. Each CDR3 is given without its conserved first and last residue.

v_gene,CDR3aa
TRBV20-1,SAPGRLDSPLH
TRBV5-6,ASSFPGNTIY
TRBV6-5,ASSYRLAGGGSTDTQY
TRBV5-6,ASSFHPTGINNEQF
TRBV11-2,ASSPLGGAGNTIY
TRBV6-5,ASSTARTGSNTEAF
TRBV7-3,ASSAFGLSSGGPYEQY
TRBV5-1,ASRRLAGSSTDTQY
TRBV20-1,SARVRANTEAF
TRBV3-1,ASSHGVGGGYT
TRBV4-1,ASSTGGSVNTEAF